This passage covers 14 T cell receptor beta chains from one sample sequenced in a study of CD8 T cells in ankylosing spondylitis. Study findings and constraints: Seemingly characteristic of ankylosing spondylitis blood was a TCR beta motif consisting of about 8 highly homologous variants.

TCRdb analysed the 5' RACE reads with MiXCR anew, one entry per CDR3 protein. The data contain 200,000 to 250,000 distinct CDR3 sequences, 7% to 8% of them singletons. Antigen specificity for these receptors is unknown. The sequenced sample consisted of blood, either unsorted or a sorted T cell fraction (not recorded which). The receptors were sampled from a male donor with ankylosing spondylitis.

The rearrangement uses TRBV4-1 and TRBJ2-1; 11 bases fit TRBD2. The J segment lost 7 bases and the V segment lost 6 bases, leaving 8 bases of the junction unmatched. Germline values: CDR1 MGHRA, CDR2 YSYEKL. The CDR3 covers 15 residues. Here the CDR3 DNA reads TGCGCCAGCAGTCGTAGCGGGAGGGCCTCTAATGAGCAGTTCTTC. Translating gives CASSRSGRASNEQFF.

To note about this clonotype: This may be a read error: a much more frequent sequence differs by one nucleotide. The rearrangement links TRBV20-1 to TRBJ2-7; D is possibly TRBD1 (6 bases). The CDR3 has 13 amino acids. CDR1 and CDR2 (germline): DFQATT, SNEGSKA (reference sequence). V lost 1 base, J lost 3 bases, and 10 bases lay in between. This CDR3 reads CSARARGGYEQYF. CDR3 nucleotide sequence: TGCAGTGCTAGAGCTCGAGGGGGCTACGAGCAGTACTTC.

This clonotype was detected many times. The chain uses TRBV4-3 and TRBJ2-7, with 8 bases fitting TRBD1. Germline CDR1 is LGHNA and CDR2 is YSLEER. J gave up 3 bases and V 1 base, and 5 bases lay outside the gene matches. This CDR3 has 15 amino acids. CDR3 DNA: TGCGCCAGCAGCCAAGGATGGACAGGGAGCTACGAGCAGTACTTC. Translation: CASSQGWTGSYEQYF.

This clonotype has ten or more counts. The rearrangement uses TRBV27 and TRBJ1-1; a possible D gene is TRBD1 (5 bases). Trimming pared 7 bases from V and 0 bases from J, leaving 12 bases between. Germline V gives CDR1 MNHEY, CDR2 SMNVEV (reference sequence). This CDR3 is built from 14 residues. The CDR3 DNA reads as TGTGCCAGCACCACCGGGACTGTGAACACTGAAGCTTTCTTT. The encoded protein is CASTTGTVNTEAFF.

This clonotype was picked up a small number of times. This chain joins TRBV25-1 and TRBJ2-7; 9 nucleotides align to TRBD1. The CDR3 has 15 residues. Looked up from germline, CDR1 is MGHDK and CDR2 is SYGVNS. J lost 5 bases, V lost 3 bases, and 8 bases had no gene match. The DNA for the CDR3 is TGTGCCAGCAGTGATTACTCCGGGACAGGGAACGAGCAGTACTTC. This gives the protein CASSDYSGTGNEQYF.

At least ten counts were recorded for this clonotype. The chain employs TRBV7-6 and TRBJ1-3; the D is unclear. CDR1 is SGHVS, CDR2 FNYEAQ, per germline. Trimming took off 5 bases at V and 3 bases at J, with 14 bases between the two ends. CDR3 length: 15 residues. The CDR3 reads CASSPAGGIGNTIYF. CDR3 DNA: TGTGCCAGCAGCCCTGCAGGTGGCATTGGAAACACCATATATTTT.

The chain is built from TRBV12-5 and TRBJ2-1, with 7 bases that match TRBD2. The CDR3 is 11 amino acids. Germline V gene lookup returns CDR1 LGHNT and CDR2 FRNRAP. Trimming took 9 bases from V and 10 from J; bases not matched to a gene: 6. CDR3 DNA: TGTGCTAGCTGCGGGAGTTCCGAGCAGTTCTTC. This codes for CASCGSSEQFF.

A few counts support this clonotype. The chain links TRBV4-3 to TRBJ2-2; the D is unclear. Trimming removed 4 bases from V and 7 bases from J, with 10 bases in between. The CDR3 consists of 13 residues. Germline values: CDR1 LGHNA, CDR2 YSLEER. The DNA of the CDR3 is TGCGCCAGCAGCCCCAGTTCCGGCGGGGAGCTGTTTTTT. Amino acid sequence: CASSPSSGGELFF.

The J gene is TRBJ2-2, the V gene TRBV25-1; D perhaps matches TRBD2 (6 bases). Germline-derived CDR1 and CDR2 are MGHDK and SYGVNS. Trimming pared 6 bases from V and 6 bases from J, leaving 14 bases between. This CDR3 contains 14 residues. The CDR3 loop reads CASSAGLASGELFF. The CDR3, as DNA: TGTGCCAGCAGCGCGGGACTGGCCTCCGGGGAGCTGTTTTTT.

J is TRBJ2-7 and V is TRBV5-1, with a possible D match to TRBD1 (6 bases). V was shortened by 5 bases and J by 2 bases, with 14 bases between the two germline ends. The CDR3 covers 14 residues. Germline V gene sequence: CDR1 SGHRS, CDR2 YFSETQ. This CDR3 is CASRPQGYAYEQYF. In DNA, the CDR3 is TGCGCCAGCAGACCTCAGGGGTATGCCTACGAGCAGTACTTC.

About this clonotype: With a much larger clone just one base away, this may be a read error. The conserved closing phenylalanine or tryptophan is absent in this CDR3, likely reflecting a read error. The rearrangement joins TRBV24-1 to TRBJ1-2; TRBD1 is a possible D gene (5 bases). CDR3 length equals 14 residues. V dropped 3 bases and J dropped 5 bases, with 12 bases sitting between them. Germline CDR1 reads KGHDR; CDR2 reads SFDVKD. The CDR3 is CATSDQGRRYGYTL. The CDR3 DNA is TGTGCCACCAGTGATCAGGGACGGAGATATGGCTACACCCTC.

This clonotype was seen a handful of times. V is TRBV28 and J is TRBJ2-4; 8 nucleotides agree with TRBD2. This CDR3 region has 16 residues. Per the germline V gene, CDR1 is MDHEN and CDR2 is SYDVKM. The junction had 17 bases not matched to a gene; V was cut back by 10 bases and J by 6 bases. Here the CDR3 reads CATSSGGAGFGNIQYF. CDR3 in DNA: TGTGCCACCTCGTCGGGGGGGGCCGGGTTCGGAAACATTCAGTACTTC. Full variable domain (missing parts from reference TRBV28 and TRBJ2-4): DVKVTQSSRYLVKRTGEKVFLECVQDMDHENMFWYRQDPGLGLRLIYFSYDVKMKEKGDIPEGYSVSREKKERFSLILESASTNQTSMYLCATSSGGAGFGNIQYFGAGTRLSVL.

This clonotype turned up a few times. The genes are TRBV11-2 and TRBJ2-7; no reliable D call. The germline V gene has CDR1 SGHAT and CDR2 FQNNGV. Deletions cut 5 bases from V and 2 bases from J, with 1 base between. The CDR3 loop spans 10 amino acids. This chain's CDR3 is CASSTYEQYF. CDR3 nucleotide sequence: TGTGCCAGCAGCACCTACGAGCAGTACTTC.

The chain recombines TRBV6-1 with TRBJ2-5; no reliable D call. This CDR3 comprises 14 residues. CDR1 and CDR2 from the germline V gene are MNHNS and SASEGT. The V end lost 0 bases, the J end lost 2 bases, and 7 bases lay between the germline ends. The CDR3 loop reads CASSEAVFQETQYF. DNA of the CDR3: TGTGCCAGCAGTGAAGCGGTGTTTCAAGAGACCCAGTACTTC.